This paragraph reports one T cell receptor (beta chain). What it binds is not known. The study ran its PCR with 60 Vbeta and 13 Jbeta primers. Here immunoSEQ multiplex PCR was the method, and the copy in TCRdb shows in-frame clones only, minus some. The table shows 45,000 to 65,000 clones, with approximately 70% occurring only once. Germline V lookup: CDR1 SQVTM, CDR2 ANQGSEA. The CDR3 spans 14 residues. With 4 bases clipped from V and 4 bases from J, the junction kept 5 bases outside the gene matches. This sample is part of a study of cytomegalovirus exposure and HLA in healthy donors. General study results and limits: CMV serostatus alone was available as immune exposure information. When presence/absence was analysed, sequencing depth was taken to be roughly uniform across donors.

The chain uses TRBV29-1 and TRBJ1-3, with 9 nucleotides matching TRBD1. The clonotype comes from a man younger than 35 in good health and CMV-seronegative. Sequencing was performed on PBMCs. The CDR3 sequence: CSVVGQGLGNTIYF. The CDR3 bases are TGCAGCGTTGTGGGACAGGGCTTGGGAAACACCATATATTTT.